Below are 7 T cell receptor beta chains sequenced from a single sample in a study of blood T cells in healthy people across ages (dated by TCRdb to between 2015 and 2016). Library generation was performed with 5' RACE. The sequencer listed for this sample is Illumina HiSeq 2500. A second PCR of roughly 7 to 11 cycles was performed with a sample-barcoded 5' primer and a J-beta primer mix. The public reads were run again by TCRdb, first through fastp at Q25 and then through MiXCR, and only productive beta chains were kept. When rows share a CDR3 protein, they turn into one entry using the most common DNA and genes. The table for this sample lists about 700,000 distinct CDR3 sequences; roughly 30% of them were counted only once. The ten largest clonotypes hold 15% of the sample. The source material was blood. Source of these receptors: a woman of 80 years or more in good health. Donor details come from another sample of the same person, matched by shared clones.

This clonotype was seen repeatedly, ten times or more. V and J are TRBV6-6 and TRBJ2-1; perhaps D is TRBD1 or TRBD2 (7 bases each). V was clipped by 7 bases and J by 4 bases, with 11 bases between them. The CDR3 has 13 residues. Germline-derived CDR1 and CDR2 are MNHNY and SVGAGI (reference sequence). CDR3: CASTRGGYNEQFF. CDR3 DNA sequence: TGTGCCAGCACCAGGGGGGGATACAATGAGCAGTTCTTC.

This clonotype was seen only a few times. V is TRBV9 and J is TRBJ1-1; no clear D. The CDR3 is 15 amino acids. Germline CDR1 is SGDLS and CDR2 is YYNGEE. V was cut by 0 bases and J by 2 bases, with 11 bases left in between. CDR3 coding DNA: TGTGCCAGCAGCGTAGCAGGCAACAGTAACACTGAAGCTTTCTTT. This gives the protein CASSVAGNSNTEAFF.

CDR3 amino acids: CASSLEFRGAGELFF. As DNA, the CDR3 is TGTGCCAGCAGCTTAGAGTTCAGAGGCGCCGGGGAGCTGTTTTTT. The chain links TRBV7-2 to TRBJ2-2; D not certain. CDR3 length: 15 residues. Per the germline V gene, CDR1 is SGHTA and CDR2 is FQGNSA. V shed 1 base and J shed 6 bases, with 12 bases lying between them.

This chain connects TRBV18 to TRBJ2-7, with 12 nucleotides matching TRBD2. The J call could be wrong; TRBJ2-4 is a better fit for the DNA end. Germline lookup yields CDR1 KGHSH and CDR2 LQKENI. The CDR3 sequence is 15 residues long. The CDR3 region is CASSPQTSGSDIQYF. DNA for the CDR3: TGTGCCAGCTCACCGCAGACTAGCGGGAGTGACATTCAGTACTTC.

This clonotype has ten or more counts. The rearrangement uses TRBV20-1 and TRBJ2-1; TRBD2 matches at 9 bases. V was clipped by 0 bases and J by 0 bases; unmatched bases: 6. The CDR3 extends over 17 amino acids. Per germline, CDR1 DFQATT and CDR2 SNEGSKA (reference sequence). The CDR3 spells CSARDPRGGNSYNEQFF. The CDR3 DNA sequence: TGCAGTGCTAGAGATCCGCGGGGGGGGAACTCCTACAATGAGCAGTTCTTC.

The DNA of the CDR3 is TGTGCCAGCACTGAGATGTTAGCGGGAGTCGAGCAGTACTTC. Translating it yields CASTEMLAGVEQYF. The rearrangement links TRBV2 to TRBJ2-5, with 9 bases aligning to TRBD2. The DNA end favors TRBJ2-7, so the J call may be wrong. This CDR3 contains 14 residues. The germline V gene has CDR1 SNHLY and CDR2 FYNNEI.

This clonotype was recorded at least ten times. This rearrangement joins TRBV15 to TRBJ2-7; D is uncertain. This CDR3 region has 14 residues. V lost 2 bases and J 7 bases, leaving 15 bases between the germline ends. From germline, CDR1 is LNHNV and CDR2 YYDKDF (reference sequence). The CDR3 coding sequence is TGTGCCACCAGCAGATATGGAGACTTGGGAGAGCAGTACTTC. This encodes CATSRYGDLGEQYF.